These T cell receptor beta chains were read from a single sample in a study of blood T cell repertoires in COVID-19. TCRdb's copy holds only in-frame clones and misses some; the assay was immunoSEQ multiplex PCR. Among about 190,000 clones listed, roughly 90% were seen once. Sequenced material: peripheral blood. These receptors were collected from a man aged 18 to 29 with active or convalescent COVID-19. Both conserved end residues are part of each CDR3. A D gene is named only where the DNA matches it firmly. Not every row has a clone size; where given, it reads once, few, many or a size class.

TRBV11-3	TRBJ2-2	.	TRBD2	CASSFAGGPGTGELFF	TGTGCCAGCAGCTTTGCGGGAGGGCCCGGCACCGGGGAGCTGTTTTTT
TRBV2	TRBJ1-5	.	.	CASSFGRAALGNQPQHF	TGTGCCAGCAGTTTCGGGAGGGCCGCCCTTGGAAATCAGCCCCAGCATTTT
TRBV5-5	TRBJ2-3	.	TRBD1	CASSLRQGLSDTQYF	TGTGCCAGCAGCTTAAGACAGGGGTTATCAGATACGCAGTATTTT
TRBV23-1	TRBJ1-2	.	.	CASSQSLDTENYGYTF	TGCGCCAGCAGTCAATCGTTGGACACAGAAAACTATGGCTACACCTTC
TRBV18	TRBJ1-2	.	TRBD1	CASSPAGTGNNYGYTF	TGTGCCAGCTCACCCGCCGGGACAGGAAACAACTATGGCTACACCTTC
TRBV30	TRBJ1-1	.	TRBD1	CAWSPSQGANTEAFF	TGTGCCTGGAGTCCTTCTCAGGGGGCGAACACTGAAGCTTTCTTT
TRBV19	TRBJ1-5	.	TRBD1	CASSTQGSGQPQHF	TGTGCCAGTAGCACACAGGGGAGCGGTCAGCCCCAGCATTTT
TRBV4-1	TRBJ1-5	.	.	CASSQDGQGYTNQPQHF	TGCGCCAGCAGCCAAGACGGGCAGGGGTATACGAATCAGCCCCAGCATTTT
TRBV6-5	TRBJ2-1	.	.	CASRDNSGRLEQFF	TGTGCCAGCAGAGACAACTCTGGGCGATTGGAGCAGTTCTTC
TRBV5-4	TRBJ1-6	.	TRBD1	CASSATGGDSPLHF	TGTGCCAGCAGCGCGACAGGGGGGGATTCACCCCTCCACTTT
TRBV19	TRBJ1-1	.	.	CASSIIVRGQFGSNTEAFF	TGTGCCAGTAGTATTATTGTGAGAGGGCAGTTTGGCTCCAACACTGAAGCTTTCTTT
TRBV29-1	TRBJ2-7	.	.	CSVLGGDSSYEQYF	TGCAGCGTTCTGGGCGGGGACAGCTCCTACGAGCAGTACTTC
TRBV23-1	TRBJ1-1	.	TRBD1	CASSQTGRGNTEAFF	TGCGCCAGCAGTCAGACAGGGCGGGGGAACACTGAAGCTTTCTTT
TRBV15	TRBJ2-1	.	.	CATSRGSFNPYNEQFF	TGTGCCACCAGCAGAGGTAGTTTTAACCCCTACAATGAGCAGTTCTTC
TRBV5-6	TRBJ2-5	.	TRBD2	CASSPPLGGQETQYF	TGTGCCAGCAGCCCCCCTTTGGGGGGGCAAGAGACCCAGTACTTC
TRBV12-5	TRBJ1-2	.	.	CASGLGRLANYGYTF	TGTGCTAGTGGTTTGGGACGCCTAGCTAACTATGGCTACACCTTC
TRBV21-1	TRBJ2-6	once	.	CASSRYVSSGANVLTF	TGTGCCAGCAGCAGGTATGTGAGCTCTGGGGCCAACGTCCTGACTTTC
TRBV12-3/TRBV12-4	TRBJ2-1	.	.	CASSPNSYNEQFF	TGTGCCAGCAGCCCTAACAGTTACAATGAGCAGTTCTTC
TRBV10-3	TRBJ1-2	.	.	CAISSEYRNTNYGYTF	TGTGCCATCAGTAGCGAATACAGGAACACGAACTATGGCTACACCTTC
TRBV2	TRBJ2-2	.	TRBD2	CASIESGTSLRTGELFF	TGTGCCAGCATCGAATCAGGGACTAGCCTGAGGACCGGGGAGCTGTTTTTT
TRBV24-1	TRBJ2-1	.	TRBD1	CATSAPDRGLDNEQFF	TGTGCCACCAGTGCCCCGGACAGGGGGCTTGACAATGAGCAGTTCTTC
TRBV11-3	TRBJ1-5	.	.	CASSPPEHF	TGTGCCAGCAGCCCTCCCGAGCATTTT
TRBV5-1	TRBJ2-5	.	.	CASSLDGNQETQYF	TGCGCCAGCAGCTTGGACGGTAACCAAGAGACCCAGTACTTC
TRBV11-2	TRBJ2-3	.	.	CASSPRGKDTQYF	TGTGCCAGCAGCCCCAGAGGTAAAGATACGCAGTATTTT
TRBV5-4	TRBJ2-3	.	TRBD1	CASSLSLWDRASWDTQYF	TGTGCCAGCAGCTTGTCCCTTTGGGACAGGGCCTCGTGGGATACGCAGTATTTT
TRBV29-1	TRBJ2-1	once	TRBD2	CSVEEGLAGYNEQFF	TGCAGCGTTGAAGAGGGACTAGCGGGATACAATGAGCAGTTCTTC
TRBV7-2	TRBJ2-3	.	TRBD2	CASSRTSGGYGDTQYF	TGTGCCAGCAGCAGGACTAGCGGGGGGTATGGAGATACGCAGTATTTT
TRBV6-5	TRBJ2-7	few	.	CASSLEGRSSYEQYF	TGTGCCAGCAGTCTGGAGGGCAGGAGCTCCTACGAGCAGTACTTC
TRBV9	TRBJ1-2	.	.	CASSVLPGNYGYTF	TGTGCCAGCAGCGTTCTTCCGGGGAACTATGGCTACACCTTC
TRBV6-4	TRBJ1-1	.	.	CASSSGTEAFF	TGTGCCAGCAGCTCGGGCACTGAAGCTTTCTTT
TRBV3-1/TRBV3-2	TRBJ1-5	few	.	CASSQSLGQPQHF	TGTGCCAGCAGCCAGAGCCTCGGTCAGCCCCAGCATTTT
TRBV6-5	TRBJ2-7	.	.	CASSFATGRSYEQYF	TGTGCCAGCAGTTTTGCCACAGGCCGCTCCTACGAGCAGTACTTC
TRBV18	TRBJ2-6	few	TRBD1	CASSPRTGRTGANVLTF	TGTGCCAGCTCACCACGGACAGGGAGAACTGGGGCCAACGTCCTGACTTTC
TRBV3-1/TRBV3-2	TRBJ1-2	few	.	CASSQRRGSGYTF	TGTGCCAGCAGCCAACGCAGGGGATCTGGCTACACCTTC
TRBV5-1	TRBJ2-2	.	TRBD1	CASSLGQGASTGELFF	TGCGCCAGCAGCTTGGGCCAGGGGGCAAGTACCGGGGAGCTGTTTTTT
TRBV5-5	TRBJ1-2	.	TRBD1	CASSFTGGPNYGYTF	TGTGCCAGCAGCTTTACAGGGGGCCCTAACTATGGCTACACCTTC
TRBV5-1	TRBJ2-3	.	.	CASSLAGFTDTQYF	TGCGCCAGCAGCTTGGCCGGGTTCACAGATACGCAGTATTTT
TRBV6-2/TRBV6-3	TRBJ2-5	.	.	CASSQATETQYF	TGTGCCAGCAGCCAAGCCACGGAGACCCAGTACTTC
TRBV19	TRBJ1-5	.	.	CASSPQGKISNQPQHF	TGTGCCAGTAGTCCCCAGGGTAAGATAAGCAATCAGCCCCAGCATTTT
TRBV4-2	TRBJ1-5	.	TRBD1	CASSQTGTGANQPQHF	TGTGCCAGCAGCCAGACCGGGACAGGGGCCAACCAGCCCCAGCATTTT
TRBV4-1	TRBJ1-1	.	TRBD1	CASSQGGQGVEAFF	TGCGCCAGCAGCCAAGGGGGACAGGGGGTGGAAGCTTTCTTT
TRBV27	TRBJ1-1	.	.	CASSGLLNTEAFF	TGTGCCAGCAGTGGGCTTTTGAACACTGAAGCTTTCTTT
TRBV7-8	TRBJ2-6	.	.	CASTRLSGANVLTF	TGTGCCAGCACCCGTCTGTCTGGGGCCAACGTCCTGACTTTC
TRBV3-1/TRBV3-2	TRBJ2-5	.	TRBD2	CASSQGGGTTQYF	TGTGCCAGCAGCCAGGGCGGGGGTACGACCCAGTACTTC
TRBV2	TRBJ1-5	.	TRBD1	CASRWDRGLYQPQHF	TGTGCCAGCAGGTGGGACAGGGGACTTTATCAGCCCCAGCATTTT
TRBV5-1	TRBJ2-3	.	TRBD1	CASSQTTGGTDTQYF	TGCGCCAGCAGCCAAACGACAGGGGGCACAGATACGCAGTATTTT
TRBV29-1	TRBJ1-3	.	.	CSVGEGGNTIYF	TGCAGCGTCGGTGAGGGTGGAAACACCATATATTTT
TRBV30	TRBJ1-1	.	TRBD1	CAWSVGGGTEAFF	TGTGCCTGGAGTGTAGGGGGCGGCACTGAAGCTTTCTTT
TRBV18	TRBJ1-5	few	TRBD1	CASSPNRGDQPQHF	TGTGCCAGCTCACCAAACAGGGGAGATCAGCCCCAGCATTTT
TRBV7-9	TRBJ1-2	.	TRBD1	CASSSQTGANYGYTF	TGTGCCAGCAGCTCCCAGACAGGGGCTAACTATGGCTACACCTTC
TRBV28	TRBJ2-7	.	TRBD1	CASRLAGQGNYEQYF	TGTGCCAGCAGATTAGCGGGACAGGGGAATTACGAGCAGTACTTC